These 4 T cell receptor beta chains share one sample of origin, sequenced in a study of post-analysis software for immune sequencing data. Study results and caveats: In patients, about 5 TRBV segments were more frequent than in controls, with TRBV5-6, TRBV5-1 and TRBV20-1 among them.

Researchers reported that TCR beta cDNA libraries carried unique molecular identifiers. MiXCR, run by TCRdb on the PCR reads, gives a single entry per CDR3 protein. Among 750,000 to 950,000 distinct CDR3 sequences listed, around 46% were seen once. These receptors have no known antigen. The sample taken for sequencing was blood. These TCRs come from a girl between 10 and 17 years old with multiple sclerosis.

A remark on this clonotype: The germline gene is not matched at one end of the junction; a read error may be the cause. The genes are TRBV28 and TRBJ2-7; D remains ambiguous. This CDR3 is 13 amino acids long. CDR1 MDHEN and CDR2 SYDVKM come from the germline V gene. In DNA, the CDR3 is TGTACCAGCAGTTCTCCGATCCAAGAGGCCCAGTACTTC. This encodes CTSSSPIQEAQYF. The variable domain in full, with the rest retrieved from reference TRBV28 and TRBJ2-7, is DVKVTQSSRYLVKRTGEKVFLECVQDMDHENMFWYRQDPGLGLRLIYFSYDVKMKEKGDIPEGYSVSREKKERFSLILESASTNQTSMYLCTSSSPIQEAQYFGPGTRLTVT.

The sample holds a few counts of this clonotype. The chain employs TRBV20-1 and TRBJ1-2; no clear D. The CDR3 consists of 13 residues. V gave up 0 bases and J gave up 0 bases, with 5 bases separating them. Germline values: CDR1 DFQATT, CDR2 SNEGSKA (reference sequence). This CDR3 reads CSARDSPNYGYTF. Written as DNA, the CDR3 is TGCAGTGCTAGAGACAGTCCTAACTATGGCTACACCTTC.

This clonotype was detected a few times. The chain uses TRBV24-1 and TRBJ1-5; D remains ambiguous. With 0 bases removed from V and 3 bases from J, the gap between germline ends came to 5 bases. The CDR3 has 14 amino acids. The germline V gene has CDR1 KGHDR and CDR2 SFDVKD. The CDR3 spells CATSDLYNNQPQHF. The CDR3 bases are TGTGCCACCAGTGATTTGTACAACAATCAGCCCCAGCATTTT.

For this clonotype: At one end, the junction sequence differs from germline, possibly due to a read error. This sequence joins TRBV12-3 or TRBV12-4 and TRBJ2-3, with TRBD2 matching over 13 bases. The CDR3 extends over 15 amino acids. CDR3 loop: CASRPGLAGTGTQYF. CDR3 DNA sequence: TGTGCCAGCAGACCGGGACTAGCGGGAACAGGTACGCAGTATTTT.